This TCR beta chain was found in a study of spatial heterogeneity in lung cancer. Study at large: Alpha-chain sequences were detected in numbers that were consistently lower than beta-chain sequences. Findings of the study overall: Regional and ubiquitous nonsynonymous mutations were tracked by counts of regional and ubiquitous expanded TCRs, respectively. Tumor mutation count correlated with how many alpha and beta TCRs expanded intratumorally.

MiXCR, run by TCRdb on the 5' RACE reads, gives a single entry per CDR3 protein. The repertoire holds several thousand distinct CDR3 sequences, with about 5.8% as singletons. The J segment lost 0 bases and the V segment lost 3 bases, leaving 3 bases of the junction unmatched. Germline V lookup: CDR1 ENHRY, CDR2 SYGVKD. The CDR3 is 16 residues long. Time point of the sample: sample taken at primary tumor resection. Samples were donated by 72 untreated early-stage non-small cell lung cancer patients. Extraction of whole RNA from tumor, nontumor lung or frozen PBMC preceded unsorted sequencing. This clonotype is medium-sized by share. Its target is unknown.

The chain recombines TRBV10-3 with TRBJ2-1; 9 bases fit TRBD2. This sequence originates from a male donor with early-stage non-small cell lung cancer. This sample comprised lung tumor tissue, obtained at surgery. The DNA of the CDR3 is TGTGCCATCAGTGACGGGACTAGCCGCTCCTACAATGAGCAGTTCTTC. It yields the protein CAISDGTSRSYNEQFF.